Here is one T cell receptor (beta chain) with its context. Its antigen is not identified. The sample originates from a study of T cells expressing NK-cell markers. Study-wide context: Seropositivity for HCMV was found in most of the eight sequenced donors, with one seronegative. The study, taken as a whole, reports: About 6 donors had dominant NKG2C+ clonotypes that comprised about 1.0-7.5% of their CD8+ T cells.

UMIs were included in TCR beta cDNA generated by 5'RACE template switching. From the 5' RACE reads, TCRdb lists one entry per CDR3 protein and no DNA. This table lists about 260,000 distinct CDR3 sequences. The CDR3 is 18 amino acids. Per germline, CDR1 MNHEY and CDR2 SVGAGI. This rearrangement joins TRBV6-5 to TRBJ2-1; TCRdb designates TRBD2, a call that cannot be tested without DNA. The specimen sequenced was blood T cells: a sorted CD56 or NKG2C T cell subset, CD4+ or CD8+ T cells, or bulk PBMC T cells (not recorded which). This clonotype was obtained from a woman aged 18 to 69 in good health. The CDR3 sequence is CASSYGGSGVSSYNEQFF.